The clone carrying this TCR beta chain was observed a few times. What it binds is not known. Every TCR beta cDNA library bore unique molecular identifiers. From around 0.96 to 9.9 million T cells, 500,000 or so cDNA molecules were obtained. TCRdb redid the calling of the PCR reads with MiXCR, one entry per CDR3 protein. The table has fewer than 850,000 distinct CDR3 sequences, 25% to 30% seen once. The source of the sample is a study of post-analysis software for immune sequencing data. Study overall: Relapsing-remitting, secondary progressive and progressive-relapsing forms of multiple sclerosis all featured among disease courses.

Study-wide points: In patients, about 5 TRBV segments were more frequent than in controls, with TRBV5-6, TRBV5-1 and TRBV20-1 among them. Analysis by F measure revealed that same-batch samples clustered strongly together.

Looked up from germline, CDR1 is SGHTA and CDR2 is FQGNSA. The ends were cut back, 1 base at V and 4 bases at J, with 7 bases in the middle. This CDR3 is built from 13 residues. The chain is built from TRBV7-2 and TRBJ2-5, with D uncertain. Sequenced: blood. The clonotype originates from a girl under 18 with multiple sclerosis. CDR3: CASSLVVAETQYF. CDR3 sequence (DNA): TGTGCCAGCAGCTTAGTTGTCGCAGAGACCCAGTACTTC.